These 29 T cell receptor beta chains originate from one sample sequenced in a study of T cells in Graves' hyperthyroidism and ophthalmopathy (dated by TCRdb to the late 2010s). Receptor amplification or capture employed multiplex PCR. The sample was run on an Illumina HiSeq 2000. TCR beta CDR3 regions were amplified from RNA transcripts. The first round of RT-PCR for the TCR CDR3 was performed with the HTBI primer set and the Qiagen OneStep RT-PCR kit. Using fastp trimming at Q25 and MiXCR clonotype assembly, TCRdb reanalyzed the public sequencing data and kept in-frame beta chains. Each CDR3 protein appears once, grouped with its most common genes and DNA. The sample data list approximately 640,000 distinct CDR3 sequences, and approximately 42% of these were observed just once. The ten largest clones represent less than 9% of the sample. The sequenced sample consisted of peripheral blood or thyroid tissue (not recorded which). All receptors come from an adult man with Graves' disease, either hyperthyroidism or ophthalmopathy (not recorded which).

The rearrangement links TRBV24-1 to TRBJ1-5; no clear D. The CDR3 runs 10 residues. V gave up 9 bases and J gave up 5 bases, with 4 bases separating them. Germline assignment: CDR1 KGHDR and CDR2 SFDVKD. The CDR3 DNA reads TGTGCCACCCGAGATCAGCCCCAGCATTTT. Translation: CATRDQPQHF.

The table lists this clonotype with a few counts. This chain connects TRBV5-1 to TRBJ2-5; TRBD2 agrees at 8 bases. This CDR3 is built from 12 residues. In germline, CDR1 is SGHRS, CDR2 YFSETQ. Trimming took 6 bases from V and 6 from J; bases not matched to a gene: 4. DNA for the CDR3: TGCGCCAGCACGGGGACTAGAAAGACCCAGTACTTC. Its protein is CASTGTRKTQYF.

The chain has TRBV4-2 and TRBJ2-7; D gene unclear. Germline V CDR1 and CDR2: LGHNA, YNFKEQ. Trimming shortened V by 3 bases and J by 0 bases, and 12 bases separated the two germline ends. This CDR3 comprises 15 residues. DNA of the CDR3: TGTGCCAGCAGCCAGGTGCAGGACCCCTCCTACGAGCAGTACTTC. Protein: CASSQVQDPSYEQYF.

This clonotype was counted many times. This sequence joins TRBV7-2 and TRBJ2-5; 7 nucleotides match TRBD1. V lost 1 base, J lost 8 bases, and 4 bases stayed unmatched. Germline CDR1 and CDR2: SGHTA and FQGNSA. This CDR3 spans 13 amino acids. CDR3 residues: CASSLEGASTQYF. For the CDR3, the DNA is TGTGCCAGCAGCTTAGAGGGGGCGTCTACCCAGTACTTC.

The table lists this clonotype with many counts. The chain is built from TRBV2 and TRBJ1-5; 8 nucleotides agree with TRBD1. V trimming: 3 bases; J trimming: 1 base; junction bases outside the gene matches: 2. The germline gives CDR1 SNHLY, CDR2 FYNNEI. The CDR3 has 15 residues. CDR3 sequence reads: CASSDRTGSNQPQHF. The CDR3 DNA is TGTGCCAGCAGTGACAGGACAGGGAGCAATCAGCCCCAGCATTTT.

The chain recombines TRBV19 with TRBJ1-2, with D perhaps matching TRBD1 (6 bases). The CDR3 consists of 15 residues. Germline lookup yields CDR1 LNHDA and CDR2 SQIVND (reference sequence). V shed 11 bases and J shed 8 bases, with 27 bases lying between them. CDR3 DNA: TGTGCCGGCAGCGCGGCAATGGACAGTCTTAGCGGCTACACCTTC. This gives the protein CAGSAAMDSLSGYTF. The whole variable domain, remainder taken from reference TRBV19 and TRBJ1-2, is DGGITQSPKYLFRKEGQNVTLSCEQNLNHDAMYWYRQDPGQGLRLIYYSQIVNDFQKGDIAEGYSVSREKKESFPLTVTSAQKNPTAFYLCAGSAAMDSLSGYTFGSGTRLTVV.

This clonotype was seen many times. The chain couples TRBV10-3 to TRBJ2-7, with TRBD1 matching over 7 bases. Germline V gene sequence: CDR1 ENHRY, CDR2 SYGVKD. With V trimmed by 6 bases and J by 4 bases, 9 bases remained unmatched. This CDR3 contains 14 residues. The CDR3 bases are TGTGCCATCAGCGGACAGGATGGCCGTTACGAGCAGTACTTC. Its translation is CAISGQDGRYEQYF.

This clonotype was counted a few times. The chain couples TRBV2 to TRBJ2-5; 8 bases align to TRBD2. The V gene's germline CDR1 is SNHLY and CDR2 FYNNEI. V trimming: 1 base; J trimming: 5 bases; junction bases outside the gene matches: 6. CDR3 length: 15 residues. The CDR3 loop is CASSEEARGVETQYF. In DNA form, the CDR3 reads TGTGCCAGCAGTGAAGAGGCGCGGGGGGTTGAGACCCAGTACTTC.

This clonotype came up many times. The V gene is TRBV2, the J gene TRBJ2-7; TRBD1 is a possible D gene (5 bases). The ends were cut back, 2 bases at V and 4 bases at J, with 15 bases in the middle. Germline loops: CDR1 SNHLY, CDR2 FYNNEI. The CDR3 consists of 15 residues. The CDR3 coding sequence is TGTGCCAGCAGTGAAATTGGGGCGAAGTGGTACGAGCAGTACTTC. Its protein product is CASSEIGAKWYEQYF.

Note on this clonotype: A much larger clone differs from this one at a single base, so this may be a read error. The chain joins TRBV7-9 to TRBJ1-6; 7 positions agree with TRBD1. There are 15 residues in the CDR3. Germline assignment: CDR1 SEHNR and CDR2 FQNEAQ (reference sequence). This CDR3 is CTSSLGGRGASPLHF. The CDR3 nucleotides read TGTACCAGCAGCTTAGGGGGCAGGGGGGCTTCACCCCTCCACTTT. Drawing the rest from reference TRBV7-9 and TRBJ1-6, the complete variable domain is DTGVSQNPRHKITKRGQNVTFRCDPISEHNRLYWYRQTLGQGPEFLTYFQNEAQLEKSRLLSDRFSAERPKGSFSTLEIQRTEQGDSAMYLCTSSLGGRGASPLHFGNGTRLTVT.

This rearrangement joins TRBV2 to TRBJ1-1; D gene uncertain. The V and J ends lost 2 bases and 4 bases respectively, with 5 bases between them. This CDR3 contains 12 residues. Germline V gives CDR1 SNHLY, CDR2 FYNNEI. The CDR3 loop reads CASSEWSTEAFF. Here the CDR3 DNA reads TGTGCCAGCAGTGAATGGAGCACTGAAGCTTTCTTT.

The chain combines TRBV12-3 or TRBV12-4 with TRBJ1-4; D perhaps matches TRBD1 (6 bases). Trimming removed 5 bases from V and 3 bases from J, with 7 bases in between. CDR3 size: 13 residues. This chain's CDR3 is CASSGGPNEKLFF. In DNA, the CDR3 is TGTGCCAGCAGTGGGGGGCCTAATGAAAAACTGTTTTTT.

This clonotype was seen repeatedly, ten times or more. V and J are TRBV2 and TRBJ1-5; tentatively, D is TRBD1 (5 bases). Germline V gene lookup returns CDR1 SNHLY and CDR2 FYNNEI. The CDR3 consists of 14 residues. Trimming shortened V by 8 bases and J by 0 bases, and 11 bases separated the two germline ends. The CDR3 here is CASLRDASNQPQHF. The CDR3 DNA follows: TGTGCCAGCCTACGGGACGCTAGCAATCAGCCCCAGCATTTT.

CDR3 coding DNA: TGTGCCAGCAGTCCACTTGGGTCGGAGCAGTACTTC. Protein sequence: CASSPLGSEQYF. V gene TRBV9 combines with J gene TRBJ2-7; D not resolved. CDR3 length: 12 residues. The V gene lost 5 bases and the J gene lost 7 bases, with 13 bases spanning the gap. Germline assignment: CDR1 SGDLS and CDR2 YYNGEE.

The chain recombines TRBV9 with TRBJ1-2; tentative D call: TRBD1 (6 bases). This CDR3 contains 13 residues. Germline V gives CDR1 SGDLS, CDR2 YYNGEE. V was clipped by 3 bases and J by 3 bases, with 9 bases between them. The CDR3 bases are TGTGCCAGCAGCGGGGGGCAGTACTATGGCTACACCTTC. Translating gives CASSGGQYYGYTF.

The chain joins TRBV7-7 to TRBJ1-1; D is undetermined. The CDR3 length is 12 residues. Germline V gives CDR1 SSHAT, CDR2 FNYEAQ (reference sequence). Here the CDR3 reads CASGETNTEAFF. The CDR3 DNA reads as TGTGCTAGCGGGGAAACGAACACTGAAGCTTTCTTT.

The rearrangement joins TRBV7-9 to TRBJ1-2; D gene ambiguous. Germline V CDR1 and CDR2: SEHNR, FQNEAQ (reference sequence). V lost 6 bases and J lost 3, with 11 bases in between. This CDR3 has 13 amino acids. The CDR3 sequence: CASSIDADYGYTF. As DNA, the CDR3 is TGTGCCAGCAGTATAGACGCGGACTATGGCTACACCTTC.

This sequence joins TRBV3-1 and TRBJ2-5, with 7 bases lining up with TRBD1. Germline CDR1 LGHDT, CDR2 YNNKEL (reference sequence). V lost 3 bases and J lost 1; bases outside the gene matches: 14. This CDR3 is 18 amino acids long. CDR3 loop: CASSHRSGGQRPQETQYF. As DNA, the CDR3 is TGTGCCAGCAGCCACCGGTCAGGGGGTCAAAGACCCCAAGAGACCCAGTACTTC.

The J gene is TRBJ1-3, the V gene TRBV9, with D unclear. The CDR3 contains 15 residues. Looked up from germline, CDR1 is SGDLS and CDR2 is YYNGEE. V gave up 7 bases and J gave up 0 bases, with 14 bases separating them. For the CDR3, the DNA is TGTGCCAGCTCACCACCGGTAGCCTCTGGAAACACCATATATTTT. Translating gives CASSPPVASGNTIYF.

The chain has TRBV29-1 and TRBJ1-4; D is ambiguous. Trimming took off 8 bases at V and 5 bases at J, with 6 bases between the two ends. The CDR3 has 10 residues. The germline V gene encodes CDR1 SQVTM and CDR2 ANQGSEA. This CDR3 reads CSFANEKLFF. The CDR3 DNA is TGCAGCTTCGCCAATGAAAAACTGTTTTTT.

This clonotype was seen at least ten times. This chain joins TRBV2 and TRBJ2-7, with D hard to call. The germline V and J ends were trimmed by 3 bases and 3 bases, with 12 bases remaining between them. Germline-derived CDR1 and CDR2 are SNHLY and FYNNEI. This CDR3 is built from 14 residues. The CDR3 DNA sequence: TGTGCCAGCAGTGATGGTCCCCCGGACTACGAGCAGTACTTC. Encoded protein: CASSDGPPDYEQYF.

This clonotype appeared a single time. This chain links TRBV15 with TRBJ1-5; D gene unclear. With 1 base removed from V and 7 bases from J, the gap between germline ends came to 2 bases. The CDR3 is 11 residues long. Germline V gene sequence: CDR1 LNHNV, CDR2 YYDKDF (reference sequence). CDR3 amino acids: CATSRAQPQHF. As DNA, the CDR3 is TGTGCCACCAGCAGAGCACAGCCCCAGCATTTT.

As to this clonotype: A much larger clone differs from this one at a single base, so this may be a read error. V and J are TRBV10-3 and TRBJ1-2, with D maybe TRBD1 (5 bases). This CDR3 has 12 amino acids. Looked up from germline, CDR1 is ENHRY and CDR2 is SYGVKD. Trimming shortened V by 2 bases and J by 9 bases, and 10 bases separated the two germline ends. The CDR3 protein is CAISEGGNRYTF. The CDR3 DNA is TGTGCCATCAGTGAGGGGGGGAATCGCTACACCTTC.

This clonotype has just a few counts. V usage is TRBV19 and J usage is TRBJ1-2; a weak D match, TRBD1 (5 bases). The germline CDR1 and CDR2 sequences are LNHDA and SQIVND (reference sequence). The V and J ends lost 3 bases and 2 bases respectively, with 7 bases between them. The CDR3 has 13 residues. Written as DNA, the CDR3 is TGTGCCAGTAGTATTGAGGGGAACTATGGCTACACCTTC. Translation gives CASSIEGNYGYTF.

V usage is TRBV15 and J usage is TRBJ1-6; 7 bases are a match to TRBD1. CDR3 length equals 16 residues. Germline CDR1 and CDR2: LNHNV and YYDKDF (reference sequence). The ends lost 4 bases at V and 5 bases at J; junction bases unmatched: 8. The CDR3 is CATSTDRVGNNSPLHF. In nucleotides, the CDR3 is TGTGCCACCAGCACCGACAGGGTAGGGAATAATTCACCCCTCCACTTT. The whole variable domain, remainder taken from reference TRBV15 and TRBJ1-6, is DAMVIQNPRYQVTQFGKPVTLSCSQTLNHNVMYWYQQKSSQAPKLLFHYYDKDFNNEADTPDNFQSRRPNTSFCFLDIRSPGLGDTAMYLCATSTDRVGNNSPLHFGNGTRLTVT.

This clonotype was seen many times. This chain connects TRBV20-1 to TRBJ1-1; tentatively, D is TRBD1 (5 bases). Trimming removed 5 bases from V and 7 bases from J, with 14 bases in between. CDR1 and CDR2 from the germline V gene are DFQATT and SNEGSKA (reference sequence). This CDR3 region has 12 residues. CDR3 amino acids: CSASRDGHEAFF. The DNA for the CDR3 is TGCAGTGCTTCCCGGGACGGTCATGAAGCTTTCTTT.

This clonotype was recorded only once. CDR3 amino acids: CAIKDRWAETQYF. The CDR3, as DNA: TGTGCCATCAAGGACAGGTGGGCAGAGACCCAGTACTTC. The chain links TRBV10-3 to TRBJ2-5; 7 bases are a match to TRBD1. Germline assignment: CDR1 ENHRY and CDR2 SYGVKD. The CDR3 runs to 13 residues. Trimming took 7 bases from V and 4 from J; bases not matched to a gene: 6.

This clonotype was found a few times. The V gene is TRBV29-1, the J gene TRBJ1-1; TRBD1 is a possible D gene (5 bases). V was pared by 3 bases and J by 8 bases, with 13 bases between. There are 12 residues in the CDR3. Germline lookup yields CDR1 SQVTM and CDR2 ANQGSEA. The CDR3 DNA follows: TGCAGCGTTGATAGGGGCCGGACGGAAGCTTTCTTT. It translates to CSVDRGRTEAFF.

This clonotype was picked up a small number of times. The rearrangement uses TRBV4-2 and TRBJ1-1; D call uncertain. CDR3 length equals 15 residues. CDR1 and CDR2 (germline): LGHNA, YNFKEQ. Trimming removed 3 bases from V and 1 base from J, with 12 bases in between. The CDR3: CASSHLHEANTEAFF. The CDR3 region has the DNA TGTGCCAGCAGCCATTTACATGAAGCGAACACTGAAGCTTTCTTT.